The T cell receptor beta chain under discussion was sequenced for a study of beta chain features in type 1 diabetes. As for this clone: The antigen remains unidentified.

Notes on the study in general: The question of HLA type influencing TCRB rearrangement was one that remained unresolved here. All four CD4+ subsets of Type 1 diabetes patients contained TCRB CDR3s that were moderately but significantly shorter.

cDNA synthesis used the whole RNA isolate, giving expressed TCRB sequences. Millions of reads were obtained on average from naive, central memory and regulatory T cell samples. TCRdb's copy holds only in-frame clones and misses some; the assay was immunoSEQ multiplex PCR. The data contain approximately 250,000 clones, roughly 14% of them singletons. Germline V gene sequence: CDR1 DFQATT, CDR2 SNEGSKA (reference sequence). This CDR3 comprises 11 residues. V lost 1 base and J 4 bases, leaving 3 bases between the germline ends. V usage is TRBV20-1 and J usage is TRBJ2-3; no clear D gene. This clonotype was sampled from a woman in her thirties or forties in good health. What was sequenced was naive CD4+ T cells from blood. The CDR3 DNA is TGCAGTGCTAGAGTCGCAGATACGCAGTATTTT. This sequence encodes CSARVADTQYF.